Reported below is one T cell receptor (beta chain). Its antigen remains unidentified. No base quality information exists; no much larger clone differs at one position. The sample originates from a study of OX40 agonist ivuxolimab in advanced cancers. Regarding the complete study: The costimulatory receptor OX40 (CD134) was targeted by ivuxolimab, a fully human IgG2 agonistic monoclonal antibody. Intravenous ivuxolimab was administered to patients every 2 weeks at six dose levels: 0.01, 0.1, 0.3, 1.5, 3 and 10 mg/kg. Among the approximately 50 dose-escalation patients, around 19 had hepatocellular carcinoma, 15 or so melanoma, 9 renal cell carcinoma and 9 head and neck cancer. A male proportion of 82.7% and a mean age of roughly 55 years, ranging from roughly 23 to 90, were recorded for the dose-escalation cohort. Prior anti-PD-1, anti-PD-L1 or anti-CTLA-4 therapy was permitted, and approximately 41% of dose-escalation patients had received checkpoint inhibitors. Partial responses occurred in three dose-escalation patients: two with cutaneous melanoma and one with hepatocellular carcinoma. Peripheral TCRbeta sequencing was intended to test whether TCR sequence diversity was altered and clonal T-cell expansion was caused by ivuxolimab. The paper reports the monotherapy dose-escalation portion (N of about 47 patients) of the phase I ivuxolimab trial.

The trial excluded patients who had a history of autoimmune disease or were on systemic immunosuppression. Peripheral blood for TCR sequencing was collected from all dose cohorts at baseline, on cycle 4 day 1, and on cycle 7 day 1. Samples came from an open-label, multicenter, first-in-human phase I dose-escalation trial of ivuxolimab. Adults with locally advanced or metastatic melanoma, renal cell carcinoma, hepatocellular carcinoma or head and neck squamous cell carcinoma were enrolled in the trial. Before TCR sequencing, CD4+ T cells and CD8+ T cells from peripheral blood were sorted into separate populations. To sequence the TCRbeta CDR3 region, genomic DNA was isolated from the sorted cells. TCRbeta CDR3 regions were sequenced using the immunoSEQ Assay. This is the immuneACCESS table as TCRdb keeps it, with only in-frame sequences that have V and J called. A part of the clones is gone; compared with another copy, unresolved V genes explain less than half, and the rest is unexplained. Counted in this sample were more than 15,000 clones; more than 80% of them appeared once. The top ten constitute 29% of the sample.

At the junction V is shortened by 1 base and J by 0 bases, with 10 bases in between. The germline V gene specifies SQVTM as CDR1 and ANQGSEA as CDR2. The CDR3 goes from the cysteine to the phenylalanine over 14 residues. Solely the CDR3 DNA is kept, with 42 bases framed from the first base. The study at large found these results: Which antigens the clonally expanded peripheral T cells were specific for was not determined. In partial responders in the 0.1-3.0 mg/kg groups, normalized peripheral clonal expansion was found to be among the lowest, especially among CD8+ T cells. At doses from 0.1 to 3.0 mg/kg, clonal expansion was seen in both CD4+ and CD8+ blood T cells between baseline and week 6. After ivuxolimab, CD8+ T cells had more expanded clones than CD4+ T cells on average. Low levels of normalized T-cell clonal expansion were also seen in some nonresponding patients.

The sequence is built from TRBV29-1 and TRBJ2-7, and possibly TRBD1, on 6 matching bases. Sequenced here: CD4+ or CD8+ T cells sorted from blood, sampled in a trial of the OX40 agonist ivuxolimab. The sequence was obtained from an adult with an advanced solid tumor such as melanoma, head and neck, liver or kidney cancer. The sequenced DNA: TGCAGCGTTGAAGGGCAGGGGAGCTCCTACGAGCAGTACTTC. Its protein reads: CSVEGQGSSYEQYF.